Listed below are T cell receptor beta chains from one sample, sequenced in a study of blood T cell repertoires in COVID-19. TCRdb's copy holds only in-frame clones and misses some; the assay was immunoSEQ multiplex PCR. This sample has about 240,000 clones; 80% to 90% occur once, and the top ten carry just over 2.5%. The source material was PBMCs or T cells enriched from blood (not recorded which). The receptors stem from a woman aged 25 to 39 with acute COVID-19. CDR3s include the opening cysteine and the closing phenylalanine or tryptophan. A D gene is named only where the DNA matches it firmly. Rows give clone size only sometimes, using once, few, many, or a class for an expanded clone.

v_gene	d_gene	j_gene	abundance	CDR3aa	CDR3nt
TRBV12-3/TRBV12-4	TRBD1	TRBJ1-1	.	CASSWQGASEAFF	TGTGCCAGCAGTTGGCAGGGGGCATCTGAAGCTTTCTTT
TRBV12-3/TRBV12-4	.	TRBJ1-6	.	CASTRSTATPLHF	TGTGCCAGCACCAGGTCGACAGCGACACCCCTCCACTTT
TRBV7-2	.	TRBJ2-1	once	CASSTGQYNEQFF	TGTGCCAGCAGCACCGGACAGTACAATGAGCAGTTCTTC
TRBV7-9	TRBD2	TRBJ2-5	.	CASSLGGWLAGEETQYF	TGTGCCAGCAGCTTAGGCGGTTGGCTAGCGGGGGAAGAGACCCAGTACTTC
TRBV5-4	TRBD2	TRBJ2-7	once	CASSFSGVGSYEQYF	TGTGCCAGCAGCTTTAGCGGGGTAGGCTCCTACGAGCAGTACTTC
TRBV10-3	.	TRBJ2-2	.	CAISESGTQPTGELFF	TGTGCCATCAGTGAGTCGGGGACACAGCCCACCGGGGAGCTGTTTTTT
TRBV6-5	.	TRBJ2-2	.	CASKGGEDTGELFF	TGTGCCAGCAAGGGGGGGGAGGACACCGGGGAGCTGTTTTTT
TRBV20-1	TRBD1	TRBJ2-7	.	CSVRTGFEQYF	TGCAGTGTCCGGACAGGGTTCGAGCAGTACTTC
TRBV12-3/TRBV12-4	.	TRBJ1-2	.	CASSQFNYGYTF	TGTGCCAGCAGCCAGTTTAACTATGGCTACACCTTC
TRBV7-2	.	TRBJ1-1	.	CASNRGELNTEAFF	TGTGCCAGCAACCGGGGGGAACTGAACACTGAAGCTTTCTTT
TRBV4-3	TRBD1	TRBJ1-2	.	CASSQDPTSTGGGSIYGYTF	TGCGCCAGCAGCCAAGACCCTACATCGACAGGGGGAGGATCTATCTATGGCTACACCTTC
TRBV5-1	TRBD1	TRBJ2-7	.	CASSVGTVTYEQYF	TGCGCCAGCAGCGTAGGGACAGTCACCTACGAGCAGTACTTC
TRBV2	TRBD1	TRBJ2-5	.	CASMGQGAGETQYF	TGTGCCAGCATGGGACAGGGGGCGGGAGAGACCCAGTACTTC
TRBV5-1	.	TRBJ1-1	.	CASSLGSEGPEAFF	TGCGCCAGCAGCCTGGGGTCCGAGGGTCCTGAAGCTTTCTTT
TRBV6-5	.	TRBJ1-4	.	CASSRGGVYNEKLFF	TGTGCCAGCAGTCGAGGAGGGGTTTATAATGAAAAACTGTTTTTT
TRBV4-1	TRBD1	TRBJ1-5	.	CASSPRQGLGPQHF	TGCGCCAGCAGCCCCCGACAGGGACTAGGGCCCCAGCATTTT
TRBV5-1	.	TRBJ2-7	.	CASASMQGSIQYF	TGCGCCAGCGCCTCTATGCAGGGCTCCATACAGTACTTC
TRBV25-1	TRBD2	TRBJ2-6	few	CASGGLADGANVLTF	TGTGCCAGCGGGGGACTAGCGGATGGGGCCAACGTCCTGACTTTC
TRBV21-1	.	TRBJ1-1	.	CASSESQGYTEAFF	TGTGCCAGCAGCGAATCACAGGGGTACACTGAAGCTTTCTTT
TRBV10-2	.	TRBJ1-2	.	CASSPGADYGYTF	TGCGCCAGCAGTCCAGGGGCCGACTATGGCTACACCTTC
TRBV2	.	TRBJ2-1	.	CASSEIGGVYNEQFF	TGTGCCAGCAGTGAAATTGGCGGGGTCTACAATGAGCAGTTCTTC
TRBV4-3	TRBD1	TRBJ1-2	.	CASSQDKGGGYGYTF	TGCGCCAGCAGCCAAGACAAAGGGGGCGGCTATGGCTACACCTTC
TRBV7-8	.	TRBJ1-1	once	CASSPLGEVNTEAFF	TGTGCCAGCAGCCCTCTGGGGGAGGTGAACACTGAAGCTTTCTTT
TRBV12-3/TRBV12-4	.	TRBJ1-1	.	CASSLRRAAEAFF	TGTGCCAGCAGTTTGAGGAGGGCGGCTGAAGCTTTCTTT
TRBV5-5	TRBD1	TRBJ2-3	.	CASSFRDRETDTQYF	TGTGCCAGCAGCTTCCGGGACAGGGAAACAGATACGCAGTATTTT
TRBV5-1	.	TRBJ2-7	.	CASSTDGDSSYEQYF	TGCGCCAGCAGCACGGACGGAGACAGCTCCTACGAGCAGTACTTC
TRBV7-9	.	TRBJ1-1	.	CASSLGGGNTEAFF	TGTGCCAGCAGCTTAGGGGGCGGGAACACTGAAGCTTTCTTT
TRBV3-1/TRBV3-2	.	TRBJ1-6	.	CASSPQDHNSPLHF	TGTGCCAGCAGCCCTCAGGATCATAATTCACCCCTCCACTTT
TRBV20-1	.	TRBJ1-3	once	CSASKYLSSGNTIYF	TGCAGTGCTAGTAAATACTTGAGCTCTGGAAACACCATATATTTT
TRBV19	TRBD1	TRBJ2-3	.	CASSKTGATDTQYF	TGTGCCAGTAGCAAAACAGGGGCCACAGATACGCAGTATTTT
TRBV12-3/TRBV12-4	TRBD1	TRBJ1-1	.	CASGQGATEAFF	TGTGCCAGCGGACAGGGGGCCACTGAAGCTTTCTTT
TRBV19	.	TRBJ2-1	.	CASSIRGRGEQFF	TGTGCCAGTAGCATCCGCGGGCGGGGCGAGCAGTTCTTC
TRBV7-2	.	TRBJ1-1	.	CASSLQGSKTEAFF	TGTGCCAGCAGCCTACAGGGTAGTAAGACTGAAGCTTTCTTT
TRBV3-1/TRBV3-2	TRBD1	TRBJ1-4	.	CASSQVPDRSNEKLFF	TGTGCCAGCAGCCAAGTCCCGGACAGGAGTAATGAAAAACTGTTTTTT
TRBV11-2	.	TRBJ2-7	.	CASSPGVGPGYEQYF	TGTGCCAGCAGCCCGGGGGTCGGGCCAGGCTACGAGCAGTACTTC
TRBV4-1	TRBD1	TRBJ1-2	.	CASSYTGAANYGYTF	TGCGCCAGCAGCTACACAGGGGCAGCTAACTATGGCTACACCTTC
TRBV4-3	TRBD1	TRBJ1-2	.	CASSQDRTGRYTF	TGCGCCAGCAGCCAAGATCGGACAGGTCGCTACACCTTC
TRBV5-1	.	TRBJ1-6	.	CASRTGTQGNSPLHF	TGCGCCAGCAGGACCGGGACTCAGGGCAATTCACCCCTCCACTTT
TRBV19	TRBD1	TRBJ2-2	.	CASSTGTGVDGELFF	TGTGCCAGTAGTACCGGGACAGGGGTTGACGGGGAGCTGTTTTTT
TRBV12-5	.	TRBJ1-5	.	CASGLWGGQPQHF	TGTGCTAGTGGTTTGTGGGGAGGCCAGCCCCAGCATTTT
TRBV10-3	.	TRBJ2-7	.	CATQGGLVSYEQYF	TGTGCCACACAAGGGGGTCTCGTGTCCTACGAGCAGTACTTC
TRBV27	TRBD1	TRBJ1-5	.	CASRPGTGGAGQPQHF	TGTGCCAGCAGACCGGGAACAGGGGGCGCCGGACAGCCCCAGCATTTT
TRBV5-6	.	TRBJ1-1	.	CASSSGIILDMNTEAFF	TGTGCCAGCAGTTCCGGGATTATACTTGATATGAACACTGAAGCTTTCTTT
TRBV19	.	TRBJ1-5	once	CASSRGGNQPQHF	TGTGCCAGTAGTCGAGGCGGCAATCAGCCCCAGCATTTT
TRBV27	.	TRBJ1-1	.	CASSASVLNTEAFF	TGTGCCAGCAGTGCCTCAGTACTGAACACTGAAGCTTTCTTT
TRBV7-6	TRBD1	TRBJ2-7	.	CASTLRQGAGEQYF	TGTGCCAGCACCCTTCGACAGGGGGCGGGAGAGCAGTACTTC
TRBV9	.	TRBJ2-5	many	CASSVGVQGETQYF	TGTGCCAGCAGCGTAGGGGTACAGGGAGAGACCCAGTACTTC
TRBV6-5	TRBD1	TRBJ1-2	.	CASSLQGDYGYTF	TGTGCCAGCAGCCTACAGGGGGACTATGGCTACACCTTC